The entry that follows covers one TCR beta chain sequence. This entry comes from a study of blood T cell repertoires in COVID-19. Study information: In each case, the material was cDNA or gDNA derived from T cells, B-cell-depleted T cells, or PBMCs.

The CDR3 has 13 amino acids. Trimming took 1 base from V and 9 from J, leaving 10 bases between them. Looked up from germline, CDR1 is SGHTA and CDR2 is FQGNSA. Per the original data handling: Reference gene primer amplification gave estimated nucleated cell counts. The data were produced by immunoSEQ multiplex PCR, yet TCRdb's version contains in-frame clones alone and is incomplete. That table furnishes V, J and clone size, whereas the DNA furnished D and trimming. The data show about 210,000 clones, with about 83% seen just once and 2% to 3% held by the top ten. The TCR was taken from a middle-aged woman with active or convalescent COVID-19. This chain connects TRBV7-2 to TRBJ2-1, with D uncertain. Specimen: peripheral blood. CDR3 sequence: CASSLVSISEQFF. The CDR3 DNA sequence: TGTGCCAGCAGCTTAGTTTCTATTAGTGAGCAGTTCTTC.